The TCR beta chain described here comes from a study of identical twins' blood T cells. CDR1 and CDR2 (germline): SQVTM, ANQGSEA. The CDR3 loop spans 12 amino acids. With V trimmed by 7 bases and J by 8 bases, 9 bases remained unmatched. This clonotype was found many times. MiXCR, run by TCRdb on the 5' RACE reads, gives a single entry per CDR3 protein. There are roughly 380,000 distinct CDR3 sequences in the sample; 28% occur only once, and more than 5.5% lies in the top ten. The clonotype was recovered from a woman aged 18-49 years in good health. The sequenced sample consisted of PBMCs. The rearrangement joins TRBV29-1 to TRBJ1-2, with 8 bases matching TRBD1. The CDR3 nucleotides read TGCAGCGACGAATCGACAGGGGAGGGCTACACCTTC. Amino acid sequence: CSDESTGEGYTF.